This T cell receptor beta chain was sequenced during a study of T cell changes during pregnancy in multiple sclerosis (dated by TCRdb to about 2019). Study-wide context: In women with multiple sclerosis, the researchers looked at how the T cell repertoire shifted as pregnancy progressed.

Libraries were built with the immunoSEQ multiplex PCR assay. TCRdb retrieved this table from immuneACCESS and kept in-frame rearrangements only. Not all clones are present; in checked studies, unresolved V genes account for under half, and no reason is known for the remainder. This sample holds some 49,000 clones; 90% were observed only once. About 5.1% of the sample rests with the top ten. V is pruned by 4 bases and J by 2 bases, leaving 10 bases of the junction without a gene match. CDR1 SGHAT and CDR2 FQNNGV are derived from the germline V gene. Its CDR3 holds 16 amino acids, cysteine through phenylalanine. Only the CDR3 DNA is retained, 48 bases long and in frame from the first base. A note on this clone: No cognate antigen has been identified for it. Base-call qualities are not available, and no considerably larger clone is one nucleotide away.

This material consisted of peripheral blood, taken after pregnancy. The TCR originated in a female donor in good health, enrolled as a control in a pregnancy study. The receptor chain draws on TRBV11-2 and TRBJ2-5; 7 central bases correspond to TRBD1. The CDR3 region: CASSSATGTGQETQYF. In nucleotides, the sequence is TGTGCCAGCAGCTCCGCGACAGGGACGGGGCAAGAGACCCAGTACTTC.